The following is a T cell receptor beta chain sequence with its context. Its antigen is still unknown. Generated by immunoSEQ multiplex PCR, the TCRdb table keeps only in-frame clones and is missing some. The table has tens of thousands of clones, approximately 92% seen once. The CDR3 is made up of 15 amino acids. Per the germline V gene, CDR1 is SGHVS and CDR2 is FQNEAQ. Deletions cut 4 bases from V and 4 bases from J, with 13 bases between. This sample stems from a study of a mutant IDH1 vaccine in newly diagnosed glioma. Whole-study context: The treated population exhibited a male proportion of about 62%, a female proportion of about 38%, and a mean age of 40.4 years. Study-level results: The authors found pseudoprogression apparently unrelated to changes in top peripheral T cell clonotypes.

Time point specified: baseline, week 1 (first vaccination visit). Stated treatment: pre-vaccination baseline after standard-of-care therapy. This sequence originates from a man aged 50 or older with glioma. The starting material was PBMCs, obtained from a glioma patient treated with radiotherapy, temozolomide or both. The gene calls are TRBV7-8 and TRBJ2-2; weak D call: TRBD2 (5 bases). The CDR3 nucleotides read TGTGCCAGCAGCTCGCCGCGGGTAGGCACCGGGGAGCTGTTTTTT. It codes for CASSSPRVGTGELFF.